The source of this T cell receptor (beta chain) is a study of cytomegalovirus exposure and HLA in healthy donors. 60 Vbeta and 13 Jbeta primers were used in PCR. The data were produced by immunoSEQ multiplex PCR, yet TCRdb's version contains in-frame clones alone and is incomplete. The data show roughly 150,000 clones, around two thirds seen once. This clone turned up a few times. Unmatched junction bases numbered 4, after V lost 4 bases and J lost 6 bases. The CDR3 consists of 16 residues. Germline V gives CDR1 SGHRS, CDR2 YFSETQ. The TCR sequence derives from a woman between 18 and 29 years old in good health and CMV-seronegative. The sequencing input was PBMCs. The chain links TRBV5-1 to TRBJ2-2, with TRBD2 matching over 15 bases. The CDR3 region has the DNA TGCGCCAGCAGCCACGGACTAGCGGGGGGGCCCGGGGAGCTGTTTTTT. Translation gives CASSHGLAGGPGELFF.